This record looks at one T cell receptor beta chain sequence and its context. No cognate antigen has been identified for it. No much larger clone is present one base from it, and per-base qualities are unavailable. This entry belongs to a study of OX40 agonist ivuxolimab in advanced cancers. Regarding the research as a whole: Ivuxolimab was a fully human IgG2 agonistic monoclonal antibody targeting the costimulatory receptor OX40 (CD134). Intravenous ivuxolimab was administered to patients every 2 weeks at six dose levels: 0.01, 0.1, 0.3, 1.5, 3 and 10 mg/kg. Among the approximately 50 dose-escalation patients, about 20 had hepatocellular carcinoma, 15 melanoma, 9 renal cell carcinoma and 9 head and neck cancer. In the dose-escalation cohort, approximately 82% of patients were male, and the mean age was around 60 years, with a range of about 23 to 80. Prior anti-PD-1, anti-PD-L1 or anti-CTLA-4 therapy was permitted, and checkpoint inhibitors had been received by about 36% of dose-escalation patients. Three dose-escalation patients achieved partial responses, one with hepatocellular carcinoma and two with cutaneous melanoma. Peripheral TCRbeta sequencing aimed to test whether ivuxolimab altered TCR sequence diversity and caused clonal T-cell expansion. The paper covers the monotherapy dose-escalation part of the phase I ivuxolimab trial, which included N of about 50 patients.

The trial excluded patients who had a history of autoimmune disease or were on systemic immunosuppression. Peripheral blood for TCR sequencing was collected from all dose cohorts at baseline, on cycle 4 day 1, and on cycle 7 day 1. Samples came from an open-label, multicenter, first-in-human phase I dose-escalation trial of ivuxolimab. The trial enrolled adults with locally advanced or metastatic head and neck squamous cell, hepatocellular, melanoma or renal cell carcinoma. Before TCR sequencing, CD4+ T cells and CD8+ T cells from peripheral blood were sorted into separate populations. Study-wide findings and limitations: In the 0.1-3.0 mg/kg groups, partial responders were among the patients with the lowest normalized peripheral clonal expansion, particularly in CD8+ T cells. Clonal expansion of both CD4+ and CD8+ blood T cells was observed from baseline to week 6 at doses 0.1 to 3.0 mg/kg. Low levels of normalized T-cell clonal expansion were also seen in some patients who did not respond. Which antigens the clonally expanded peripheral T cells were specific for was not determined. After ivuxolimab, more expanded clones were found on average in CD8+ T cells than in CD4+ T cells.

Genomic DNA was extracted from sorted cells for sequencing of the TCRbeta CDR3 region. The immunoSEQ Assay was used to sequence the TCRbeta CDR3 regions. This immuneACCESS table, as held by TCRdb, lists in-frame sequences with V and J called but not all clones. Of the missing ones, under half trace to an unresolved V gene in checked studies; the others have no known cause. The sample table contains approximately 70,000 clones; only one count was recorded for approximately 94% of them. The ten largest clones take up 15% to 19% of the sample. The material was CD4+ or CD8+ T cells sorted from blood, obtained in a trial of the OX40 agonist ivuxolimab. This clonotype was sampled from an adult with an advanced solid tumor such as melanoma, head and neck, liver or kidney cancer.

Here is the DNA: TGCGCCAGCAGTTGGAGCATGGGGAACACTGAAGCTTTCTTT. This codes for CASSWSMGNTEAFF. The sequence links TRBV5-1 to TRBJ1-1; no D gene can be assigned with confidence. As encoded in the germline V gene, CDR1 is SGHRS while CDR2 is YFSETQ. The CDR3 sequence holds 14 residues, the cysteine and phenylalanine included. CDR3 DNA is the only sequence kept; it has 42 bases, read in frame from the first base. The junction shows trimming of 5 bases on V and 1 base on J, plus 12 bases between the germline ends.